This TCR beta chain was identified during a study of blood T cell repertoires in COVID-19. Study-wide background: Some COVID-19 samples were acute and others convalescent; all came from the United States, Italy and Spain. Sample material is recorded as cDNA or gDNA derived from T cells, B-cell-depleted T cells, or PBMCs.

Original data processing: Amplification of reference gene primers was used by the study to estimate nucleated cell counts. The protocol was immunoSEQ multiplex PCR, while the TCRdb copy is restricted to in-frame clones and leaves out a portion. D and trimming were read from the DNA, whereas the V and J calls and clone size are those reported in that table. In the table there are about 59,000 clones, approximately 90% of which are singletons. V was cut by 5 bases and J by 5 bases, with 12 bases left in between. CDR1 is MRHNA and CDR2 is SNTAGT in the germline V gene. The CDR3 covers 13 residues. Sequencing used peripheral blood. The TCR was taken from a man of 80 years or more with acute or convalescent COVID-19. This chain uses TRBV6-4 with TRBJ1-1, with D perhaps TRBD1 (6 bases). The CDR3 coding sequence is TGTGCCAGCAGTCTGACAGGTCGTACTGAAGCTTTCTTT. Translating gives CASSLTGRTEAFF.